This T cell receptor beta chain was captured in a study of control samples from healthy donors and cancer patients. Assay used: immunoSEQ multiplex PCR; TCRdb lists only in-frame clones, some missing. The sample yields tens of thousands of clones, about 93% seen once. The receptor's source is a woman in her forties or fifties in good health. Sequenced input: blood.

The chain's CDR3 is CASSLVGRGNTIYF. The CDR3 DNA reads as TGTGCCAGCAGCTTGGTAGGGCGGGGAAACACCATATATTTT. V usage is TRBV5-5 and J usage is TRBJ1-3; no reliable D call. CDR3 size: 14 residues. V gave up 0 bases and J gave up 4 bases, with 8 bases separating them. Germline CDR1 and CDR2: SGHKS and YYEKEE (reference sequence).